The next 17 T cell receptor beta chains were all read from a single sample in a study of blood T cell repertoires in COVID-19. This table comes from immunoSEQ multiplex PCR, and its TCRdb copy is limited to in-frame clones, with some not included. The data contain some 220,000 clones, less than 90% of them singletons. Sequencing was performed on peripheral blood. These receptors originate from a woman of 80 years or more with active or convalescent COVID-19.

The CDR3 loop reads CASSVDGRGGPDTQYF. The CDR3 bases are TGTGCCAGCAGCGTGGACGGGCGGGGGGGCCCAGATACGCAGTATTTT. The V gene is TRBV9, the J gene TRBJ2-3; 9 positions agree with TRBD2. Trimming at V came to 2 bases and at J to 4 bases, leaving 8 bases not matched to a gene. Germline V lookup: CDR1 SGDLS, CDR2 YYNGEE. CDR3 size: 16 residues.

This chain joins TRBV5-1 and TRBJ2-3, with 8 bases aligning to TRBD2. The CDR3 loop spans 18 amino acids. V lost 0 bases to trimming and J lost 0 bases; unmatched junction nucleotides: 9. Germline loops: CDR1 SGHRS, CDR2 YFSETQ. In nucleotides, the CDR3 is TGCGCCAGCAGCTTGGGTTTACTAGCGGCATCTAGCACAGATACGCAGTATTTT. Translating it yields CASSLGLLAASSTDTQYF.

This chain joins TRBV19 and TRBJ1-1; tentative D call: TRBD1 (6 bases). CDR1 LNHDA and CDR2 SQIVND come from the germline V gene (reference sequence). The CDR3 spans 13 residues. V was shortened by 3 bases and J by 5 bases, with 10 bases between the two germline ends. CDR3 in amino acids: CASSINRATEAFF. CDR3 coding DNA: TGTGCCAGTAGTATCAACAGGGCAACTGAAGCTTTCTTT.

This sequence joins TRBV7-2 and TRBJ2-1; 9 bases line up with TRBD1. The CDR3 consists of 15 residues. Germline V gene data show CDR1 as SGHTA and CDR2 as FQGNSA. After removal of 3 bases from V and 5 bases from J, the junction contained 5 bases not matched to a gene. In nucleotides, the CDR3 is TGTGCCAGCAGCTTCACCGGGACAGGGAACAATGAGCAGTTCTTC. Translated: CASSFTGTGNNEQFF.

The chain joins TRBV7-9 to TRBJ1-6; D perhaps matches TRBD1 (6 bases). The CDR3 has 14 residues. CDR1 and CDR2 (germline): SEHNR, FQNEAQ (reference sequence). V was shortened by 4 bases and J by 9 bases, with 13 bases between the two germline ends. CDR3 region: CASSSGVIASPLHF. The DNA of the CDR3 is TGTGCCAGCAGCTCAGGGGTTATCGCTTCACCCCTCCACTTT.

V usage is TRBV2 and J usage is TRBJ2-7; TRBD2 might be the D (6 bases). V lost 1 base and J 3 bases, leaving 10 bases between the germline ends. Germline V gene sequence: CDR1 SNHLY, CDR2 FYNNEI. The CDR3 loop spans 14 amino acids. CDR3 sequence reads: CASSEGGSGYEQYF. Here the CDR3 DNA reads TGTGCCAGCAGTGAAGGCGGTAGCGGCTACGAGCAGTACTTC.

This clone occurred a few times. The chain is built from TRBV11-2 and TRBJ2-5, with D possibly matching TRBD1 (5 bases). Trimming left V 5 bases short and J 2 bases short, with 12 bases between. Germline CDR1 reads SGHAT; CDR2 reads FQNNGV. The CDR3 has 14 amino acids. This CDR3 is CASSMVRQQETQYF. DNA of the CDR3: TGTGCCAGCAGCATGGTTAGACAGCAAGAGACCCAGTACTTC.

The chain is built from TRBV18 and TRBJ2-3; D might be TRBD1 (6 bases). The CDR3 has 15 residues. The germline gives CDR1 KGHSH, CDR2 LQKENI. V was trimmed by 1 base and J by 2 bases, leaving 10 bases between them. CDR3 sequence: CASSPLAGATDTQYF. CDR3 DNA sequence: TGTGCCAGCTCACCACTGGCAGGGGCCACAGATACGCAGTATTTT.

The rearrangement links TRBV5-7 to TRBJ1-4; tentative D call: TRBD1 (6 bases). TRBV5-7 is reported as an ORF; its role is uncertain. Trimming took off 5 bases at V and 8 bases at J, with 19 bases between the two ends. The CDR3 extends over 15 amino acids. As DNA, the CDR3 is TGTGCCAGCAGAAAAACGCGGGGGCGCAGGGAAAAACTGTTTTTT. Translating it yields CASRKTRGRREKLFF.

The CDR3 loop is CASSLRVSSTEAFF. In nucleotides, the CDR3 is TGTGCCAGCAGCCTCAGGGTTAGCAGCACTGAAGCTTTCTTT. This chain joins TRBV9 and TRBJ1-1; tentatively, D is TRBD1 (5 bases). This CDR3 spans 14 amino acids. Trimming removed 4 bases at V and 4 bases at J, with 14 bases between. Per the germline V gene, CDR1 is SGDLS and CDR2 is YYNGEE.

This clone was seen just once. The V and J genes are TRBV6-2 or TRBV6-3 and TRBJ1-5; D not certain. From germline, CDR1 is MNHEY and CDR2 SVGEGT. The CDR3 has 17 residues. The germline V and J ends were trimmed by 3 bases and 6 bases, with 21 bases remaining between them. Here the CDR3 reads CASSYFSGSRDRQPQHF. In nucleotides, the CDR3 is TGTGCCAGCAGTTATTTTTCAGGCTCCCGGGATCGTCAGCCCCAGCATTTT.

CDR3 region: CATRHRDRGSEQYF. CDR3 DNA: TGTGCCACCAGGCACCGGGACAGGGGGTCCGAGCAGTACTTC. The chain links TRBV15 to TRBJ2-7; 11 positions match TRBD1. Germline trimming cut 6 bases from V and 6 bases from J; bases unmatched to any gene: 7. The CDR3 covers 14 residues. The germline CDR1 and CDR2 sequences are LNHNV and YYDKDF (reference sequence).

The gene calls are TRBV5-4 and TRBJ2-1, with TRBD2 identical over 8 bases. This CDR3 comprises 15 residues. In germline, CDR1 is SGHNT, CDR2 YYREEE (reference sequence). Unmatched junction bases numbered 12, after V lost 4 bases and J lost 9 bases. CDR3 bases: TGTGCCAGCAGCCCCCCTAGCGGGTCAAAGGGTGAGCAGTTCTTC. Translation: CASSPPSGSKGEQFF.

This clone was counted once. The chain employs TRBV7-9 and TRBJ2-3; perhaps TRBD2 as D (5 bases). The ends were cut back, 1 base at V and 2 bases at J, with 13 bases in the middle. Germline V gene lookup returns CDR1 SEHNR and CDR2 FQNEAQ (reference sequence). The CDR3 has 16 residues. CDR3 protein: CASSLDGRGFTDTQYF. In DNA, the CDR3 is TGTGCCAGCAGCTTAGACGGCAGAGGGTTCACAGATACGCAGTATTTT. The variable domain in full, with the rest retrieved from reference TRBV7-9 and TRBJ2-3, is DTGVSQNPRHKITKRGQNVTFRCDPISEHNRLYWYRQTLGQGPEFLTYFQNEAQLEKSRLLSDRFSAERPKGSFSTLEIQRTEQGDSAMYLCASSLDGRGFTDTQYFGPGTRLTVL.

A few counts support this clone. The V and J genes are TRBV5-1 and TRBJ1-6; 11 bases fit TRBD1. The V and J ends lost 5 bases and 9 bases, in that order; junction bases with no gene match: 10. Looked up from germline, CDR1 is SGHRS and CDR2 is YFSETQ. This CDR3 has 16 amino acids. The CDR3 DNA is TGCGCCAGCAGGTGGGGGACAGGGGGAGAAGGTTCACCCCTCCACTTT. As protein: CASRWGTGGEGSPLHF. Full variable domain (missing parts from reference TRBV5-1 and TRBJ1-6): KAGVTQTPRYLIKTRGQQVTLSCSPISGHRSVSWYQQTPGQGLQFLFEYFSETQRNKGNFPGRFSGRQFSNSRSEMNVSTLELGDSALYLCASRWGTGGEGSPLHFGNGTRLTVT.

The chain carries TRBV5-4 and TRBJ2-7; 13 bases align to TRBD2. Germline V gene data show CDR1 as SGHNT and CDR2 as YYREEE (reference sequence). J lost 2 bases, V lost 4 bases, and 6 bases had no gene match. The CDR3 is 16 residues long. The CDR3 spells CASSLTGTSGAYEQYF. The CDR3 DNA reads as TGTGCCAGCAGCCTTACCGGGACTAGCGGGGCCTACGAGCAGTACTTC.

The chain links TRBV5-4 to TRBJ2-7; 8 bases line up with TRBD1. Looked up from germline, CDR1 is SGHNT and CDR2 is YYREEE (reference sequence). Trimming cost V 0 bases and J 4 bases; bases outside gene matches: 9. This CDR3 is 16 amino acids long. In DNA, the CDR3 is TGTGCCAGCAGCTTGGGGGCGACAGGGGCCCAGTACGAGCAGTACTTC. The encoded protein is CASSLGATGAQYEQYF.